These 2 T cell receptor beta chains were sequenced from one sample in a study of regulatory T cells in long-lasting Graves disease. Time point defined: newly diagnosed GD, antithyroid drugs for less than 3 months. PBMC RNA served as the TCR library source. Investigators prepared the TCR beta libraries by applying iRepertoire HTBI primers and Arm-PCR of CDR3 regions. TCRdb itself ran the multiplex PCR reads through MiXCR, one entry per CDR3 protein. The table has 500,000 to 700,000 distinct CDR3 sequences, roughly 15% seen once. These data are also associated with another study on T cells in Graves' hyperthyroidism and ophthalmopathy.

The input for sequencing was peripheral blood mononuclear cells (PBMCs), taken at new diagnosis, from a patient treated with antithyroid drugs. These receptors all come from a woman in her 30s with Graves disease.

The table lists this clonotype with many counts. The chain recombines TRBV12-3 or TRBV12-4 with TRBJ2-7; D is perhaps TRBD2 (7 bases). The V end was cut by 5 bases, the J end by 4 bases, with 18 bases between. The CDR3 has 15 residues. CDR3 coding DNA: TGTGCCAGCAGTACCAGGGGAGGGGTATCGTACGAGCAGTACTTC. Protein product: CASSTRGGVSYEQYF.

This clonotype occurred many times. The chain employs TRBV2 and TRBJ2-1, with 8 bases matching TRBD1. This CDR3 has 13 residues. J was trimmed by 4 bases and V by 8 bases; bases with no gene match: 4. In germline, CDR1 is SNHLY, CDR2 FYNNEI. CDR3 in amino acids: CASAGQGYNEQFF. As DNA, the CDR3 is TGTGCCAGCGCCGGACAGGGTTACAATGAGCAGTTCTTC.